This TCR beta chain was observed in a study of OX40 agonist ivuxolimab in advanced cancers. The data were produced by immunoSEQ multiplex PCR, yet TCRdb's version contains in-frame clones alone and is incomplete. The sample yields tens of thousands of clones, around 87% seen once. This clone was recorded a few times. Germline values: CDR1 SGHRS, CDR2 YFSETQ. V lost 1 base, J lost 0 bases, and 13 bases lay in between. The length of the CDR3 is 16 residues. The V gene is TRBV5-1, the J gene TRBJ1-2; D is ambiguous. This sequence originates from an adult with an advanced solid tumor such as melanoma, head and neck, liver or kidney cancer. The sequences come from CD4+ or CD8+ T cells sorted from blood, collected in a trial of the OX40 agonist ivuxolimab. The CDR3 DNA reads as TGCGCCAGCAGCTTGCTTAGGGTTCCCACTAACTATGGCTACACCTTC. This sequence encodes CASSLLRVPTNYGYTF.